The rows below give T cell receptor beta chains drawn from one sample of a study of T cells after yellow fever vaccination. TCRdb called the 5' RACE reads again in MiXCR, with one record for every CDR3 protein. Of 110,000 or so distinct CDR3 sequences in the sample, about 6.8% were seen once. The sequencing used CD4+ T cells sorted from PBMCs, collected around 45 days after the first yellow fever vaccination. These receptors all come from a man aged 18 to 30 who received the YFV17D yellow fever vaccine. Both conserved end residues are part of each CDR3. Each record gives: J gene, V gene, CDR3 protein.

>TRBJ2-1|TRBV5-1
CASSVTSVREQFF
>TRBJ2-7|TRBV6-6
CASSTGAGYEQYF
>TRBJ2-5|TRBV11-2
CASSWRTTQETQYF
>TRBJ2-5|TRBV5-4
CASRSRTGGQETQYF
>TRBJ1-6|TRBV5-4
CASSLSTGGISPLHF
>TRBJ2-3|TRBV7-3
CASSPQQGTSTDTQYF
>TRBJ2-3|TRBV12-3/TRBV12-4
CASTPLAGGYSDTQYF
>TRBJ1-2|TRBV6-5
CASSYAGARQGHYGYTF
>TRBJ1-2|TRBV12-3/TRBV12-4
CASTLRGVMYGYTF
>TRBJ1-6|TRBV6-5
CASSSRGPGSPLHF
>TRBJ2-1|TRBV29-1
CSVVYERGGHEQFF
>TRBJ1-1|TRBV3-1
CASSHDGLTEAFF
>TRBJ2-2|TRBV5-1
CASRTGSNTGELFF
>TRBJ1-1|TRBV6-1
CASSRRQGGRDTEAFF
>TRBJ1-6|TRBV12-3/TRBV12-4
CASSPGQGSPLHF
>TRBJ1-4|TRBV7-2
CASSYGGAGEKLFF
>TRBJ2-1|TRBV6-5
CASTQGREQFF
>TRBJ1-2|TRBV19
CASSIDSVYGYTF
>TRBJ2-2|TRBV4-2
CASSLEDRDVFQAGELFF
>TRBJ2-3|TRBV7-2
CAGGGLTDTQYF
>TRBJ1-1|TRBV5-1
CASSSQGGYTEAFF
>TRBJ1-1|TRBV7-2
CASSLGATGVNTEAFF
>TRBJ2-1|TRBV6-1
CASTGRSYNEQFF
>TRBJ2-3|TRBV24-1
CATSEGSGTGSADTQYF